This T cell receptor (beta chain) is from a study of cytomegalovirus exposure and HLA in healthy donors. Study at large: Within the Caucasian-associated ancestry cluster were approximately 77% of the roughly 400 genotyped donors. General study findings and limits: Apparent HLA restriction characterized most CMV-associated TCR beta chains in a later analysis. What was likely a sequencing artifact was a cluster of highly shared sequence variants. Later, an analysis found that common viral pathogens appeared to be linked with several of the most significant clusters.

About this clone: Antigen specificity is unknown.

V lost 4 bases to trimming and J lost 8 bases, with 15 bases between them. The CDR3 sequence is 14 residues long. Germline V CDR1 and CDR2: MGHRA, YSYEKL. The PCR had 60 Vbeta and 13 Jbeta primers. TCRdb's table, derived via immunoSEQ multiplex PCR, lists solely in-frame clones and lacks some. The data contain over 100,000 clones, about 83% of them singletons. This receptor was taken from a woman aged 25 to 45 in good health and CMV-seronegative. The sample was PBMCs. The J gene is TRBJ2-1, the V gene TRBV4-1; D is unclear. DNA of the CDR3: TGCGCCAGCAGCCCGACAACCTGGGTCGATGAGCAGTTCTTC. Translation gives CASSPTTWVDEQFF.